The clone carrying this TCR beta chain was observed a few times. The sample is drawn from a study of human T cells and chemical hapten exposure. TCRdb re-derived calls from the RACE reads in MiXCR, one entry per CDR3 protein. The table lists fewer than 300,000 distinct CDR3 sequences, approximately 8.4% of them singletons. Sample time point: pre-sensitization, week 0. Treatment of the sample: therapeutic diphenylcyclopropenone sensitization with weekly scalp DPC. The ends were cut back, 5 bases at V and 5 bases at J, with 13 bases in the middle. The germline V gene has CDR1 DFQATT and CDR2 SNEGSKA (reference sequence). CDR3 length: 12 amino acids.

The specimen was whole blood, collected in connection with sensitization to the hapten diphenylcyclopropenone (DPC). The chain recombines TRBV20-1 with TRBJ2-7, with D perhaps TRBD2 (5 bases). The source is a woman between 35 and 50 years old with alopecia areata. Some clones in this sample may be carry-over from other donors' samples. The CDR3 reads CSARTSPDEQYF. DNA of the CDR3: TGCAGTGCTCGCACTAGTCCGGACGAGCAGTACTTC.